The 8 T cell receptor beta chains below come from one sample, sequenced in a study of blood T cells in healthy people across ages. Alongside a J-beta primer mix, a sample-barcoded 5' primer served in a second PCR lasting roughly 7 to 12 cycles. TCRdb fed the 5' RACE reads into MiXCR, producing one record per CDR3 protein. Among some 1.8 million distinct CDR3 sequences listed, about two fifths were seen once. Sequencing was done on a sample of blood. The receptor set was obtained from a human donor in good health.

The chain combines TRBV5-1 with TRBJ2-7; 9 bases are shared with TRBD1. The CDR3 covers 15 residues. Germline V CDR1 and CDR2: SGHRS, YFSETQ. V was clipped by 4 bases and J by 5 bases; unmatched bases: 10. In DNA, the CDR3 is TGCGCCAGCAGCGCCCGGACAGGGGAGAGGAACGAGCAGTACTTC. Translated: CASSARTGERNEQYF.

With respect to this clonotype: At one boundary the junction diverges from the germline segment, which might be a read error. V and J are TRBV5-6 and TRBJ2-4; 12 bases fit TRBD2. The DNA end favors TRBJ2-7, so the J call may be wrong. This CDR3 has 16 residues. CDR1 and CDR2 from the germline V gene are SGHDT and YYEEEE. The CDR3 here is CTSSSGLAGSYYEQYF. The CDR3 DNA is TGTACCAGCAGCTCCGGACTAGCGGGGTCCTACTACGAGCAGTACTTC.

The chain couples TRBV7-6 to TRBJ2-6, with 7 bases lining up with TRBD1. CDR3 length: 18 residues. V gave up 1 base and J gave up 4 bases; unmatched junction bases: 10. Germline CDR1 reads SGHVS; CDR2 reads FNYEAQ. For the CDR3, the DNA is TGTGCCAGCAGCTTAGTTCAAAGGGGGCAGGCCGGGGCCAACGTCCTGACTTTC. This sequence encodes CASSLVQRGQAGANVLTF. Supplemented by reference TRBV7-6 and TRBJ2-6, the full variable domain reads GAGVSQSPRYKVTKRGQDVALRCDPISGHVSLYWYRQALGQGPEFLTYFNYEAQQDKSGLPNDRFSAERPEGSISTLTIQRTEQRDSAMYRCASSLVQRGQAGANVLTFGAGSRLTVL.

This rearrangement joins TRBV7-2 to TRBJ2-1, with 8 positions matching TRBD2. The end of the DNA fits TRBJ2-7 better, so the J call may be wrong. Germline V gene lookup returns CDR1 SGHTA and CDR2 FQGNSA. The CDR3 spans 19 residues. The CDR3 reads CASSFTGLLAALSYNEQYF. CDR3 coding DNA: TGTGCCAGCAGCTTCACAGGGCTACTAGCGGCACTCTCCTACAATGAGCAGTACTTC.

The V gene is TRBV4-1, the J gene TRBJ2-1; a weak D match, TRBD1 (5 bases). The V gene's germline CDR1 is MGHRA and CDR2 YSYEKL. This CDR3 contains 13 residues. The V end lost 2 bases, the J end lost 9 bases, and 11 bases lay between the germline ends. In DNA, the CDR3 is TGCGCCAGCAGCCAACCAGGGTTCGGTGAGCAGTTCTTC. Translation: CASSQPGFGEQFF.

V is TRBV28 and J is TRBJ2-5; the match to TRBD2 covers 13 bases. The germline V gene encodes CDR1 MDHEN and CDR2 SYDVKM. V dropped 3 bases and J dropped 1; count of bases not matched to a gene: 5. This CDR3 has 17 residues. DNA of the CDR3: TGTGCCAGCAGTTTCACTAGCGGGGGGGCCACCCAAGAGACCCAGTACTTC. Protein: CASSFTSGGATQETQYF.

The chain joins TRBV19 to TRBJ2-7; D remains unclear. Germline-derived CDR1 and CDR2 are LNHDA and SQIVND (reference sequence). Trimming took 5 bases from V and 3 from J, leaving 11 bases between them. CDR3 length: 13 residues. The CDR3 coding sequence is TGTGCCAGTAGTGCAAGGACGGGCTACGAGCAGTACTTC. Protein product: CASSARTGYEQYF.

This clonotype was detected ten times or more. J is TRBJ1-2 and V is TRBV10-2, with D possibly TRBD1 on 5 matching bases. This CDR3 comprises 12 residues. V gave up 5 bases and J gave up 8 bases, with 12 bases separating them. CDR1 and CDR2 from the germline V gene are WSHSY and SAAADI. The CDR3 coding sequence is TGCGCCAGCAGTTACCGGGGCGAGGGCTACACCTTC. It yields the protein CASSYRGEGYTF.